These 28 T cell receptor beta chains were sequenced from one sample in a study of T cells in Graves' hyperthyroidism and ophthalmopathy. Researchers amplified the TCR beta CDR3 regions from RNA transcripts. Carried out on the TCR CDR3, a first-round RT-PCR used the HTBI primer set. Via MiXCR, TCRdb re-called the multiplex PCR reads, giving one row per CDR3 protein. The data hold 660,000 or so distinct CDR3 sequences, with roughly 20% observed a single time. The sequenced sample consisted of blood. Source of these receptors: a man aged 25-45 years with Graves' ophthalmopathy.

V gene TRBV5-1 combines with J gene TRBJ1-3, with D unclear. This CDR3 has 15 amino acids. V was shortened by 3 bases and J by 0 bases, with 10 bases between the two germline ends. Germline lookup yields CDR1 SGHRS and CDR2 YFSETQ. CDR3 protein: CASSSGILSGNTIYF. In nucleotides, the CDR3 is TGCGCCAGCAGCTCCGGGATCCTCTCTGGAAACACCATATATTTT.

This clonotype was seen more than once but under ten times. This sequence joins TRBV12-3 or TRBV12-4 and TRBJ1-5, with a tentative D call TRBD1 (5 bases). The CDR3 has 13 residues. V gave up 7 bases and J gave up 6 bases, with 13 bases separating them. The CDR3 region is CASTPGPSQPQHF. The CDR3 DNA reads as TGTGCCAGCACACCAGGGCCAAGTCAGCCCCAGCATTTT.

Ten or more counts support this clonotype. The chain joins TRBV14 to TRBJ1-5; D possibly corresponds to TRBD1 (5 bases). The germline gives CDR1 SGHDN, CDR2 FVKESK. Trimming took 6 bases from V and 2 from J, leaving 14 bases between them. The length of the CDR3 is 15 residues. The CDR3 region has the DNA TGTGCCAGCAGGATAGGGCAGGGCCGCAATCAGCCCCAGCATTTT. Protein: CASRIGQGRNQPQHF.

The chain is built from TRBV5-4 and TRBJ1-1, with D uncertain. V was clipped by 1 base and J by 5 bases, with 9 bases between them. CDR1 and CDR2 (germline): SGHNT, YYREEE (reference sequence). The CDR3 has 13 residues. The CDR3 loop is CASSLPEMTEAFF. The DNA of the CDR3 is TGTGCCAGCAGCTTGCCCGAGATGACTGAAGCTTTCTTT.

The V call is TRBV7-6, the J call TRBJ2-3; maybe TRBD2 (6 bases). Germline V gene lookup returns CDR1 SGHVS and CDR2 FNYEAQ. The V gene lost 4 bases and the J gene lost 5 bases, with 16 bases spanning the gap. The CDR3 covers 15 residues. Here the CDR3 DNA reads TGTGCCAGCAGCTGGACGGCGGGGTTGAGAGATACGCAGTATTTT. Translating it yields CASSWTAGLRDTQYF.

The chain combines TRBV20-1 with TRBJ2-7; D may match TRBD1 or TRBD2 (5 bases each). CDR3 size: 13 residues. Between the trimmed V and J ends, which lost 6 bases and 1 base, there was a span of 13 bases. Germline V gives CDR1 DFQATT, CDR2 SNEGSKA (reference sequence). CDR3 region: CSARDRYSYEQYF. The CDR3 DNA reads as TGCAGTGCGAGGGACCGTTATTCCTACGAGCAGTACTTC.

In its sample, this clonotype was seen many times. The V and J genes are TRBV28 and TRBJ1-4; the D gene is possibly TRBD1 (5 bases). Trimming took off 5 bases at V and 7 bases at J, with 20 bases between the two ends. The CDR3 totals 16 residues. CDR1 MDHEN and CDR2 SYDVKM come from the germline V gene. CDR3: CASSLLSGAGGEKLFF. DNA for the CDR3: TGTGCCAGCAGTCTACTCAGTGGGGCAGGAGGTGAAAAACTGTTTTTT.

The table lists this clonotype with many counts. This chain joins TRBV3-1 and TRBJ1-1; tentatively, D is TRBD1 (5 bases). Between the trimmed V and J ends, which lost 5 bases and 2 bases, there was a span of 15 bases. CDR3 length: 15 residues. Germline loops: CDR1 LGHDT, CDR2 YNNKEL (reference sequence). The DNA for the CDR3 is TGTGCCAGCAGCGAACAACCCGGGGGTAACACTGAAGCTTTCTTT. Translating it yields CASSEQPGGNTEAFF.

Of note for this clonotype: This may arise from a read error, as a much more abundant clone is one base away. The chain employs TRBV7-3 and TRBJ2-1; the D is unclear. Germline CDR1 is SGHTA and CDR2 is FQGTGA. This CDR3 region has 14 residues. Trimming took off 10 bases at V and 7 bases at J, with 20 bases between the two ends. CDR3 loop: CATKGTREGNEQFF. CDR3 sequence (DNA): TGTGCCACCAAAGGCACGAGAGAAGGGAATGAGCAGTTCTTC.

The J gene is TRBJ2-7, the V gene TRBV7-9; D possibly matches TRBD1 or TRBD2 (5 bases each). Germline CDR1 reads SEHNR; CDR2 reads FQNEAQ (reference sequence). V was pared by 4 bases and J by 6 bases, with 13 bases between. This CDR3 comprises 13 residues. The CDR3 protein is CASSSSPGSEQYF. In DNA form, the CDR3 reads TGTGCCAGCAGCTCCTCCCCAGGGAGCGAGCAGTACTTC.

This chain uses TRBV20-1 with TRBJ1-6; D call uncertain. CDR3 size: 14 residues. From germline, CDR1 is DFQATT and CDR2 SNEGSKA (reference sequence). With 2 bases removed from V and 7 bases from J, the gap between germline ends came to 12 bases. CDR3 sequence reads: CSARRTGGNSPLHF. CDR3 bases: TGCAGTGCTAGAAGAACCGGAGGGAATTCACCCCTCCACTTT.

This clonotype turned up a few times. The V call is TRBV14, the J call TRBJ1-5; D possibly corresponds to TRBD1 (6 bases). V lost 6 bases and J 6 bases, leaving 18 bases between the germline ends. There are 15 residues in the CDR3. CDR1 is SGHDN, CDR2 FVKESK, per germline. CDR3 in DNA: TGTGCCAGCAGTCCCCCGGTGTGGGGGCGTCAGCCCCAGCATTTT. It codes for CASSPPVWGRQPQHF.

This clonotype was seen ten or more times. In nucleotides, the CDR3 is TGCAGTGCTAGAGGGGGGAGGACGAACACCGGGGAGCTGTTTTTT. This translates into CSARGGRTNTGELFF. This sequence joins TRBV20-1 and TRBJ2-2; D may be TRBD2 (6 bases). The CDR3 spans 15 residues. Germline V gene lookup returns CDR1 DFQATT and CDR2 SNEGSKA (reference sequence). Deletions cut 1 base from V and 0 bases from J, with 9 bases between.

This chain connects TRBV2 to TRBJ2-5; D not resolved. The germline CDR1 and CDR2 sequences are SNHLY and FYNNEI. The CDR3 contains 14 residues. Trimming left V 5 bases short and J 1 base short, with 11 bases between. The CDR3 nucleotides are TGTGCCAGCAGTTGGGTAGTTCCCCAAGAGACCCAGTACTTC. Its translation is CASSWVVPQETQYF.

This clonotype showed up just a few times. This chain uses TRBV19 with TRBJ2-7; 8 nucleotides match TRBD2. CDR3 length equals 15 residues. The germline V gene has CDR1 LNHDA and CDR2 SQIVND (reference sequence). V gave up 3 bases and J gave up 2 bases; unmatched junction bases: 6. The CDR3 region is CASSIRPGLAYEQYF. The CDR3 bases are TGTGCCAGTAGTATCAGACCGGGACTAGCCTACGAGCAGTACTTC.

In its sample, this clonotype was seen many times. This chain uses TRBV27 with TRBJ1-5; the D gene is possibly TRBD1 (5 bases). CDR3 size: 13 residues. Per the germline V gene, CDR1 is MNHEY and CDR2 is SMNVEV (reference sequence). The ends were cut back, 3 bases at V and 6 bases at J, with 9 bases in the middle. CDR3 sequence reads: CASSFGGGQPQHF. In nucleotides, the CDR3 is TGTGCCAGCAGTTTCGGGGGGGGTCAGCCCCAGCATTTT.

The gene calls are TRBV5-1 and TRBJ1-5, with a weak D call TRBD1 (5 bases). The CDR3 extends over 16 amino acids. V lost 1 base and J lost 5, with 16 bases in between. Germline V gives CDR1 SGHRS, CDR2 YFSETQ. The chain's CDR3 is CASSLLPRDADQPQHF. The CDR3 coding sequence is TGCGCCAGCAGCTTGCTGCCACGGGACGCCGATCAGCCCCAGCATTTT.

This chain uses TRBV27 with TRBJ2-1; 9 bases agree with TRBD2. With 3 bases clipped from V and 5 bases from J, the junction kept 11 bases outside the gene matches. Germline assignment: CDR1 MNHEY and CDR2 SMNVEV (reference sequence). CDR3 size: 17 residues. The CDR3: CASSFRDGGRAHNEQFF. CDR3 DNA: TGTGCCAGCAGTTTCAGGGACGGCGGGAGGGCCCACAATGAGCAGTTCTTC.

This chain uses TRBV28 with TRBJ2-5, with no clear D. Germline CDR1 and CDR2: MDHEN and SYDVKM. The V gene lost 5 bases and the J gene lost 8 bases, with 12 bases spanning the gap. This CDR3 contains 12 residues. CDR3 residues: CASSPPHVTQYF. The CDR3 DNA follows: TGTGCCAGCAGTCCACCCCACGTTACCCAGTACTTC. Drawing the rest from reference TRBV28 and TRBJ2-5, the complete variable domain is DVKVTQSSRYLVKRTGEKVFLECVQDMDHENMFWYRQDPGLGLRLIYFSYDVKMKEKGDIPEGYSVSREKKERFSLILESASTNQTSMYLCASSPPHVTQYFGPGTRLLVL.

This clonotype was recorded many times. The chain employs TRBV27 and TRBJ2-5; TRBD1 is a possible D gene (6 bases). Germline V gives CDR1 MNHEY, CDR2 SMNVEV (reference sequence). The germline V and J ends were trimmed by 9 bases and 5 bases, with 13 bases remaining between them. The CDR3 contains 12 residues. Written as DNA, the CDR3 is TGTGCCAGTGGACAGCTTGGGGAGACCCAGTACTTC. It translates to CASGQLGETQYF.

This chain links TRBV19 with TRBJ2-5, with D perhaps TRBD1 (5 bases). V was cut by 6 bases and J by 2 bases, with 13 bases left in between. Germline CDR1 reads LNHDA; CDR2 reads SQIVND (reference sequence). The CDR3 totals 14 residues. The CDR3 bases are TGTGCCAGTAGCGCAGGGTTATCACAAGAGACCCAGTACTTC. Amino acid sequence: CASSAGLSQETQYF.

V usage is TRBV28 and J usage is TRBJ2-1; 9 nucleotides match TRBD1. Trimming at V came to 6 bases and at J to 4 bases, leaving 7 bases not matched to a gene. This CDR3 contains 15 residues. Germline V lookup: CDR1 MDHEN, CDR2 SYDVKM. The chain's CDR3 is CASSRTGVQYNEQFF. DNA of the CDR3: TGTGCCAGCAGCCGGACAGGGGTACAGTACAATGAGCAGTTCTTC.

This clonotype has just a few counts. J is TRBJ1-1 and V is TRBV5-1; perhaps TRBD1 as D (5 bases). This CDR3 has 14 residues. CDR1 is SGHRS and CDR2 is YFSETQ in the germline V gene. V dropped 3 bases and J dropped 3 bases, with 12 bases sitting between them. Here the CDR3 DNA reads TGCGCCAGCAGCTCCAAGGGGTGGGACACTGAAGCTTTCTTT. Translation gives CASSSKGWDTEAFF.

This chain links TRBV4-1 with TRBJ1-2; D uncertain. Per the germline V gene, CDR1 is MGHRA and CDR2 is YSYEKL. CDR3 length: 16 amino acids. V lost 2 bases and J 3 bases, leaving 16 bases between the germline ends. CDR3: CASSQISNPADYGYTF. The CDR3 DNA reads as TGCGCCAGCAGCCAAATCTCCAACCCGGCGGACTATGGCTACACCTTC.

This clonotype showed up just a few times. The V gene is TRBV7-2, the J gene TRBJ2-3, with D unresolved. Trimming cost V 5 bases and J 3 bases, with 12 bases left between them. Germline V gene lookup returns CDR1 SGHTA and CDR2 FQGNSA. The CDR3 is 14 residues long. The CDR3 loop is CASSPSTATDTQYF. In DNA form, the CDR3 reads TGTGCCAGCAGCCCCTCTACCGCGACAGATACGCAGTATTTT.

About this clonotype: Possible read error: a much larger clone is one base away. This chain connects TRBV28 to TRBJ2-1, with 10 bases aligning to TRBD2. CDR1 is MDHEN and CDR2 is SYDVKM in the germline V gene. The CDR3 contains 15 residues. V lost 2 bases and J lost 8; bases outside the gene matches: 6. The CDR3 spells CASSLGIAGGDEQFF. In DNA, the CDR3 is TGTGCCAGCAGTTTAGGGATAGCGGGAGGCGATGAGCAGTTCTTC.

This clonotype was observed a handful of times. The chain employs TRBV5-1 and TRBJ2-7; the match to TRBD2 covers 9 bases. The CDR3 totals 14 residues. The V and J ends lost 4 bases and 3 bases, in that order; junction bases with no gene match: 5. Germline-derived CDR1 and CDR2 are SGHRS and YFSETQ. CDR3 in amino acids: CASSLTTSGYEQYF. The CDR3 coding sequence is TGCGCCAGCAGCCTAACGACTAGCGGCTACGAGCAGTACTTC.

The table lists this clonotype with many counts. This chain connects TRBV5-5 to TRBJ2-5, with D maybe TRBD2 (6 bases). Germline V gene sequence: CDR1 SGHKS, CDR2 YYEKEE (reference sequence). The CDR3 is made up of 14 amino acids. Trimming removed 4 bases from V and 2 bases from J, with 12 bases in between. The CDR3 DNA reads as TGTGCCAGCAGCCGAAGACTAGATCAAGAGACCCAGTACTTC. Translation gives CASSRRLDQETQYF.